A single sample is the source of the 4 T cell receptor beta chains below, sequenced in a study of cytotoxic CD8 clonotypes in ibrutinib-treated CLL. Clones were sequenced by immunoSEQ multiplex PCR, and TCRdb holds only the in-frame ones, with some missing. Counted here are 150,000 to 200,000 clones, over 75% occurring once; the ten biggest clones make up around 3%. The input for sequencing was PBMCs, taken at disease progression, from a patient treated with ibrutinib. These receptors all stem from a human donor with chronic lymphocytic leukemia.

This clone was seen a few times. The chain recombines TRBV19 with TRBJ2-1; D might be TRBD1 (5 bases). CDR1 and CDR2 from the germline V gene are LNHDA and SQIVND (reference sequence). This CDR3 has 13 residues. V lost 5 bases, J lost 8 bases, and 13 bases lay in between. The CDR3, as DNA: TGTGCCAGTAGTCTTCGACAGTACGATGAGCAGTTCTTC. It is translated as CASSLRQYDEQFF.

The chain couples TRBV7-2 to TRBJ1-2; 7 bases are a match to TRBD1. Unmatched junction bases numbered 11, after V lost 0 bases and J lost 7 bases. There are 16 residues in the CDR3. Germline loops: CDR1 SGHTA, CDR2 FQGNSA. In DNA form, the CDR3 reads TGTGCCAGCAGCTTAGCGGTGGGAGGGACAGTGAGTGGCTACACCTTC. Amino acid sequence: CASSLAVGGTVSGYTF.

The rearrangement uses TRBV19 and TRBJ2-5; D gene uncertain. There are 13 residues in the CDR3. V lost 3 bases, J lost 3 bases, and 8 bases lay in between. The V gene's germline CDR1 is LNHDA and CDR2 SQIVND (reference sequence). Written as DNA, the CDR3 is TGTGCCAGTAGTATTACAGATAAAGAGACCCAGTACTTC. This codes for CASSITDKETQYF.

This chain uses TRBV25-1 with TRBJ2-2; D is unclear. Germline V gene data show CDR1 as MGHDK and CDR2 as SYGVNS. V was pared by 3 bases and J by 8 bases, with 7 bases between. The CDR3 is made up of 12 amino acids. CDR3 amino acids: CASSEGWGELFF. CDR3 nucleotides: TGTGCCAGCAGTGAGGGTTGGGGGGAGCTGTTTTTT.